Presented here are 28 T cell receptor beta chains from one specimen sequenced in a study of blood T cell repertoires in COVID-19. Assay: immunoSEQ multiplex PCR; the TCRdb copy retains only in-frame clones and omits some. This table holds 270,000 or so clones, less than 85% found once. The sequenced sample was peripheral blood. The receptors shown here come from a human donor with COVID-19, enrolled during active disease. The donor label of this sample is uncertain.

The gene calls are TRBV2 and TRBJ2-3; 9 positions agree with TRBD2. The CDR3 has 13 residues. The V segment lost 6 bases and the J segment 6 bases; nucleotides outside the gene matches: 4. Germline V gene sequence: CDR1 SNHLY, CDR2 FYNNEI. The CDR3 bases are TGTGCCAGCAGATTAGCGGGAGACGATACGCAGTATTTT. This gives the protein CASRLAGDDTQYF.

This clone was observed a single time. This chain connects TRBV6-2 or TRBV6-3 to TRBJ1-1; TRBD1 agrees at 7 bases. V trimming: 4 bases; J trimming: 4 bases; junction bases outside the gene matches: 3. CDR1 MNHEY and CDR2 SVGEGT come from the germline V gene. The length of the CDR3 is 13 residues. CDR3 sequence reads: CASSFDRVTEAFF. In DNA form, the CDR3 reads TGTGCCAGCAGTTTCGACAGGGTCACTGAAGCTTTCTTT.

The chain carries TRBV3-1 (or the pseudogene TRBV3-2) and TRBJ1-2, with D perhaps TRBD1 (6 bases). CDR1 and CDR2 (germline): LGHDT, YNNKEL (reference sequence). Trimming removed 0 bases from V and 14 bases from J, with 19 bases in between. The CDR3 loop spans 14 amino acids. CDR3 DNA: TGTGCCAGCAGCCAAGAAGGGGGGGCGGCAGGGAGGACCTTC. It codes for CASSQEGGAAGRTF.

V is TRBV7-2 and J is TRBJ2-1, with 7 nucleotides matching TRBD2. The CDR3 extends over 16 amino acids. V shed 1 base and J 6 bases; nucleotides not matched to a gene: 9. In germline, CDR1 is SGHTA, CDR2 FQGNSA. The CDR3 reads CASSLGAAGARNEQFF. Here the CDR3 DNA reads TGTGCCAGCAGCTTAGGAGCCGCGGGAGCCCGCAATGAGCAGTTCTTC.

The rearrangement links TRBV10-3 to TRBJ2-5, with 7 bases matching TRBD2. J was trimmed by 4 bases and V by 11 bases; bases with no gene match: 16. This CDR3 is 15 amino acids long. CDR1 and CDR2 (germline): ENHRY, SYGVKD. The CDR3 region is CAGAPGREKGETQYF. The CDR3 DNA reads TGTGCCGGTGCCCCTGGGCGGGAGAAGGGAGAGACCCAGTACTTC.

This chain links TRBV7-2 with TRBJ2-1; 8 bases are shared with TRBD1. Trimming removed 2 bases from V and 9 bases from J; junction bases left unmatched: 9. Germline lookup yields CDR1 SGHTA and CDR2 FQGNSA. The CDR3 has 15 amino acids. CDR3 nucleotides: TGTGCCAGCAGCTTAAGGGCAGGGGGCCATGGTGAGCAGTTCTTC. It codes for CASSLRAGGHGEQFF.

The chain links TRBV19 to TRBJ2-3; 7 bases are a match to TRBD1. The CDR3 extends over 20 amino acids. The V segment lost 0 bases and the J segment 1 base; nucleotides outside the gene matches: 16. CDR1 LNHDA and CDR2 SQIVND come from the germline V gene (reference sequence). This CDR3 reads CASSIDPRITQGSGTDTQYF. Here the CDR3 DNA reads TGTGCCAGTAGTATAGACCCTAGAATCACACAGGGGAGCGGCACAGATACGCAGTATTTT.

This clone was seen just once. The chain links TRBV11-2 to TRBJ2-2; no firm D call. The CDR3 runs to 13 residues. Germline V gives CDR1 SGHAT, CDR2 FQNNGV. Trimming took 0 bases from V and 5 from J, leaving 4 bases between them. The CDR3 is CASSLERTGELFF. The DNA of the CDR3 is TGTGCCAGCAGCTTAGAACGGACCGGGGAGCTGTTTTTT.

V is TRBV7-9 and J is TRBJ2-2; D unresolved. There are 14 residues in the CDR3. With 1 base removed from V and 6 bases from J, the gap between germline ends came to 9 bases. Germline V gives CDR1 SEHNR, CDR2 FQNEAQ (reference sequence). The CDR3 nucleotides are TGTGCCAGCAGCTTAGGTCCAGTACCCGGGGAGCTGTTTTTT. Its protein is CASSLGPVPGELFF.

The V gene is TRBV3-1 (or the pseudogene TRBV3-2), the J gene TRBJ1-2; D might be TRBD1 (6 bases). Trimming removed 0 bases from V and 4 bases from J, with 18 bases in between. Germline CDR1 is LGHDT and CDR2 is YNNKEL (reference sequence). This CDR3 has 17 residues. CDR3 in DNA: TGTGCCAGCAGCCAAGAGAAGACAGGACAGATCATCTATGGCTACACCTTC. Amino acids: CASSQEKTGQIIYGYTF.

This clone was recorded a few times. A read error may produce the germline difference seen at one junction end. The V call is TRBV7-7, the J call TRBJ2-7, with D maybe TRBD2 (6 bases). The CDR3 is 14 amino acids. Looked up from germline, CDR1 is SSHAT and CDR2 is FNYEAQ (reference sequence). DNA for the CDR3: TGTGCTAGCAGCCTGAGTCGGGGGAGTAGCGAGCAGTACTTC. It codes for CASSLSRGSSEQYF.

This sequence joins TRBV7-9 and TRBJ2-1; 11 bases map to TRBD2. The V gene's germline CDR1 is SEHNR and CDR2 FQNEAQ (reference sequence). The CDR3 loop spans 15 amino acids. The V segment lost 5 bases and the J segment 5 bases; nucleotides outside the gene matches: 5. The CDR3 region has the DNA TGTGCCAGCAGCACTAGCGGGAGAGGCCACAATGAGCAGTTCTTC. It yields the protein CASSTSGRGHNEQFF.

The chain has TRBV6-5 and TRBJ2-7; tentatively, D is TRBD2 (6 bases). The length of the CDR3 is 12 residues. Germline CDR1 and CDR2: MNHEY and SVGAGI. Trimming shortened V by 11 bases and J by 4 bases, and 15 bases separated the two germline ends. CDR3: CAGGTAQYEQYF. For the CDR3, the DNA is TGTGCCGGCGGGACTGCTCAATACGAGCAGTACTTC.

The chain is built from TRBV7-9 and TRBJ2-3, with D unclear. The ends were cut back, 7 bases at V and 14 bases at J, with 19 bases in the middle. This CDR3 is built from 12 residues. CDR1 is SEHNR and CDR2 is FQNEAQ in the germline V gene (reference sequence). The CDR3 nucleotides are TGTGCCAGCACCATCCAACTTCTAACTCCGTATTTT. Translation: CASTIQLLTPYF.

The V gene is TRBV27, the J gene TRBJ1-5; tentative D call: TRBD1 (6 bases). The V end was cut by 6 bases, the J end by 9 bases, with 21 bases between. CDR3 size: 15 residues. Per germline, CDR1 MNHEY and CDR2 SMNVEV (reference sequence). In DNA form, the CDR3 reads TGTGCCAGCAGCGGTGGGGGGGCCCCTCGAATGCCCCAGCATTTT. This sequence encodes CASSGGGAPRMPQHF.

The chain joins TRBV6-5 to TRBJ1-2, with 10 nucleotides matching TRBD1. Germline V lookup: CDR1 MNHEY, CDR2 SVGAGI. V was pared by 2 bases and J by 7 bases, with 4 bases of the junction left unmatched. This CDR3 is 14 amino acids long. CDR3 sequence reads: CASSYQRTGGGYTF. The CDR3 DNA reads TGTGCCAGCAGTTACCAGAGGACAGGGGGTGGCTACACCTTC.

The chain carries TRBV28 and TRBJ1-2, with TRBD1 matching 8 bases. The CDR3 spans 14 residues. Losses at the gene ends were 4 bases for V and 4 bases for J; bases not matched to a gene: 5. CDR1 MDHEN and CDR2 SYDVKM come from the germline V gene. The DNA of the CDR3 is TGTGCCAGCAGTTGGGACAGGAGCTTCTATGGCTACACCTTC. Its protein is CASSWDRSFYGYTF.

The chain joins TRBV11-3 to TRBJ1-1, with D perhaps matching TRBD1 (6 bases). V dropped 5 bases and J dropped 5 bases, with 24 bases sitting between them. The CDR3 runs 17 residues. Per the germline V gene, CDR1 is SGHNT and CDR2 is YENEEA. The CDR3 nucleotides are TGTGCCAGCAGCCTTACAACGGGGCAGGGGCCGGGGACTGAAGCTTTCTTT. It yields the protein CASSLTTGQGPGTEAFF.

CDR3: CASQLGRRDDTGELFF. Written as DNA, the CDR3 is TGTGCCAGTCAGTTGGGCCGACGGGATGACACCGGGGAGCTGTTTTTT. The chain carries TRBV11-3 and TRBJ2-2, with D possibly being TRBD2 (5 bases). The CDR3 has 16 residues. V was pared by 9 bases and J by 3 bases, with 20 bases between. CDR1 and CDR2 from the germline V gene are SGHNT and YENEEA.

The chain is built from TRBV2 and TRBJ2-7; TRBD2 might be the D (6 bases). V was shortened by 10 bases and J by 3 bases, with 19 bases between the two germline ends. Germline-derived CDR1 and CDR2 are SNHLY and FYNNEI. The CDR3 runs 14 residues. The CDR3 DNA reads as TGTGCCACCGCAGGGAGGAGGATGGGCTACGAGCAGTACTTC. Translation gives CATAGRRMGYEQYF.

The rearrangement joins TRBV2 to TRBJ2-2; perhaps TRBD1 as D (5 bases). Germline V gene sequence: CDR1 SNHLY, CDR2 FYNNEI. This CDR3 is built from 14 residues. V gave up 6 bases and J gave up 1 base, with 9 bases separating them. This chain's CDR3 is CASSADRNTGELFF. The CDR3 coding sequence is TGTGCCAGCAGCGCCGACAGGAACACCGGGGAGCTGTTTTTT.

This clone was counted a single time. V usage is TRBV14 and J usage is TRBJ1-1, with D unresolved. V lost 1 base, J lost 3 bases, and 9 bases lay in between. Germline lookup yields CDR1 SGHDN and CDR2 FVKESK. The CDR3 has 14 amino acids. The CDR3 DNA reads TGTGCCAGCAGCCAAGTAAGCCCGTACACTGAAGCTTTCTTT. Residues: CASSQVSPYTEAFF.

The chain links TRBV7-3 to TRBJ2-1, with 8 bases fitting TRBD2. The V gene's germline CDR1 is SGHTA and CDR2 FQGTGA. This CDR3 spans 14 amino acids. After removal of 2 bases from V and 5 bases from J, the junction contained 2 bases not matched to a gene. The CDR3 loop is CASSLAGRDNEQFF. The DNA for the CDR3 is TGTGCCAGCAGCTTAGCCGGGAGGGACAATGAGCAGTTCTTC.

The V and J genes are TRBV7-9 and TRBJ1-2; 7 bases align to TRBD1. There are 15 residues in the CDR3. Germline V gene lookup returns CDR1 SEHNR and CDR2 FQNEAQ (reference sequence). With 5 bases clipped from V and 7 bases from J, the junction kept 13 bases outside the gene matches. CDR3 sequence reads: CASSPRDRTMSGYTF. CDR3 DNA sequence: TGTGCCAGCAGCCCTAGGGACAGAACGATGAGTGGCTACACCTTC.

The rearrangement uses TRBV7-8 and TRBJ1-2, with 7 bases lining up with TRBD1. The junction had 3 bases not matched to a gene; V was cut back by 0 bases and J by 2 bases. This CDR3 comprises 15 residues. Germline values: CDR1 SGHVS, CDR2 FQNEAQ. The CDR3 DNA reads TGTGCCAGCAGCTTAGCGTCAGGGGGGAACTATGGCTACACCTTC. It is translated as CASSLASGGNYGYTF.

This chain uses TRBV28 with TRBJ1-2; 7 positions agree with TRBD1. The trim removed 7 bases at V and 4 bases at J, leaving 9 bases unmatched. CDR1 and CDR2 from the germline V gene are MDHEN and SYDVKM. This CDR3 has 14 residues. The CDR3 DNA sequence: TGTGCCAGCACCCAACCTGGACAGGTCTATGGCTACACCTTC. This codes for CASTQPGQVYGYTF.

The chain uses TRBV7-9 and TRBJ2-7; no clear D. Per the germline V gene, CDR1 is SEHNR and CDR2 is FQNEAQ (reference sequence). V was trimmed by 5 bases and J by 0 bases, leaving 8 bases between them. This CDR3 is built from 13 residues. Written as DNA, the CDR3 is TGTGCCAGCAGCCTACCGGGCTCCTACGAGCAGTACTTC. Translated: CASSLPGSYEQYF.

The CDR3 loop is CASSINWAHNQPQHF. CDR3 nucleotide sequence: TGTGCCAGTAGTATAAATTGGGCTCACAATCAGCCCCAGCATTTT. The chain joins TRBV19 to TRBJ1-5, with D unclear. Germline CDR1 reads LNHDA; CDR2 reads SQIVND (reference sequence). The CDR3 covers 15 residues. V lost 2 bases, J lost 3 bases, and 11 bases lay in between.